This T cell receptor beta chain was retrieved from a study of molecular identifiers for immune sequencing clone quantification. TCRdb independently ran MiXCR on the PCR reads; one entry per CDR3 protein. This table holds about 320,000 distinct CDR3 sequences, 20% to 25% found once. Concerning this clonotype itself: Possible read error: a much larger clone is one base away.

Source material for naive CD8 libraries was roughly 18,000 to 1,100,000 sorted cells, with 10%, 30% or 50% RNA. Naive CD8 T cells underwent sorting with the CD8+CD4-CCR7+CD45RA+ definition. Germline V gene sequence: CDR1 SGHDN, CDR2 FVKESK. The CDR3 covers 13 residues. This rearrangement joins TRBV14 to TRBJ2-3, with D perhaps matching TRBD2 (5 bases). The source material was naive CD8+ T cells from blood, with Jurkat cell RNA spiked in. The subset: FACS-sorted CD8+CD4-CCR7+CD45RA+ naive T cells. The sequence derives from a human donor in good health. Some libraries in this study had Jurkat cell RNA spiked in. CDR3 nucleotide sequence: TGTGCCAGCAGCCCCGGTGGAGGTGATACGCTGTATTTT. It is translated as CASSPGGGDTLYF.